The clone carrying this T cell receptor (beta chain) showed up just a few times. The antigen is not known. The germline gives CDR1 SEHNR, CDR2 FQNEAQ (reference sequence). V was clipped by 5 bases and J by 0 bases; unmatched bases: 4. CDR3 length equals 15 residues. The data derive from a study of glioma-infiltrating T cells after dendritic cell vaccination. Primers: 60 V beta forward and 13 J beta reverse. The assay was immunoSEQ multiplex PCR, and TCRdb's table has in-frame clones only and misses some. The table lists around 97,000 clones, roughly 81% of them singletons. Patients had residual fresh-frozen tumor tissue and more than two years of survival data. Findings of the study overall: Higher TCR clonality did not directly relate to longer survival.

Sample: blood, taken before dendritic cell vaccination. The TCR sequence derives from a human donor with glioblastoma. J is TRBJ2-1 and V is TRBV7-9; 7 bases line up with TRBD1. CDR3 residues: CASSLTGDSYNEQFF. DNA for the CDR3: TGTGCCAGCAGCCTAACAGGGGACTCCTACAATGAGCAGTTCTTC.